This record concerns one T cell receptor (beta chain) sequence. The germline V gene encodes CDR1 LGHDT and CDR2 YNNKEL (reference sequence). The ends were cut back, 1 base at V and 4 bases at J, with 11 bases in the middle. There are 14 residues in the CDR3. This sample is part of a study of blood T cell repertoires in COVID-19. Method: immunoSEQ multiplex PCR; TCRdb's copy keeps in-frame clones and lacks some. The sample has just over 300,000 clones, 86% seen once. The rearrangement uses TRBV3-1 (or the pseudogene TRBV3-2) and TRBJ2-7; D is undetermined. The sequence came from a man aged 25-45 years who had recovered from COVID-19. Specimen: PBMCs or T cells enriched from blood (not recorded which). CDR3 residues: CASSQGHSRYEQYF. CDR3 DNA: TGTGCCAGCAGCCAAGGACACTCTCGATACGAGCAGTACTTC.